This T cell receptor (beta chain) stems from a study of T cell clonotyping in hematopoietic cell transplantation. As for the study in general: Cytoreduction preceded collection of pretransplant recipient samples.

V was pared by 4 bases and J by 1 base, with 11 bases between. The germline CDR1 and CDR2 sequences are SGHNT and YYREEE (reference sequence). The CDR3 covers 15 residues. Clones were read by immunoSEQ multiplex PCR, and TCRdb kept only the in-frame ones, dropping some. The table has approximately 26,000 clones, 84% seen once. Findings and limits, study-wide: Cells were unsorted, so CD4 and CD8 contributions were not separated. Pathologically expanded recipient clonotypes increased progressively from day 30 to day 180 as diversity fell.

Time point specified: recipient sample about 28 days before transplant, after cytoreduction. Details on this clone: The antigen is unknown.

The gene calls are TRBV5-4 and TRBJ2-2; D is possibly TRBD2 (5 bases). The origin of this receptor is a woman aged 55-69 years with acute myeloid leukemia. Some clones in this sample may be carry-over from other donors' samples. The sequencing here drew on peripheral blood mononuclear cells, taken before stem cell transplant. The CDR3 coding sequence is TGTGCCAGCAGCGTTGGGAGTAGGAACACCGGGGAGCTGTTTTTT. This translates into CASSVGSRNTGELFF.